Listed here is a single T cell receptor (beta chain). Enrolled during active infection, Seattle patients were then followed longitudinally. Germline assignment: CDR1 MNHEY and CDR2 SVGAGI. V lost 6 bases to trimming and J lost 4 bases, with 12 bases between them. The CDR3 has 13 amino acids. As handled by the study authors: Amplified reference gene primers provided the basis for estimating nucleated cell counts. Method: immunoSEQ multiplex PCR; TCRdb's copy keeps in-frame clones and lacks some. V and J calls and clone size follow that table, whereas D and trimming were derived from the DNA. The data show just under 350,000 clones, with 80% to 90% seen just once and around 6% held by the top ten. The source of the sample is a study of blood T cell repertoires in COVID-19. Study as a whole: Spain, Italy and the United States supplied samples that represented acute and convalescent COVID-19. The analysed material was cDNA or gDNA that came from T cells, B-cell-depleted T cells, or PBMCs.

The chain combines TRBV6-5 with TRBJ1-2, with D perhaps TRBD1 (5 bases). Specimen: peripheral blood. This sequence was found in a woman aged 45-65 years with COVID-19, enrolled during active disease. CDR3 DNA: TGTGCCAGCAGGACCTTAGACAGCTATGGCTACACCTTC. It codes for CASRTLDSYGYTF.